This TCR beta chain was sequenced in a study of shared clonotypes between healthy human individuals. Assay: immunoSEQ multiplex PCR; the TCRdb copy retains only in-frame clones and omits some. The data hold fewer than 600,000 clones, with 75% to 85% observed a single time. Germline-derived CDR1 and CDR2 are SGHRS and YFSETQ. This CDR3 is built from 14 residues. Unmatched junction bases numbered 7, after V lost 4 bases and J lost 6 bases. The receptor's source is a woman aged 40 to 49 in good health. Some clones in this sample may be carry-over from other donors' samples. Sequenced: PBMCs. The chain links TRBV5-1 to TRBJ1-5, with 7 bases aligning to TRBD1. The CDR3 is CASSPTGEGQPQHF. CDR3 coding DNA: TGCGCCAGCAGCCCCACAGGGGAAGGTCAGCCCCAGCATTTT. The full variable domain, its missing parts supplied by reference TRBV5-1 and TRBJ1-5, is KAGVTQTPRYLIKTRGQQVTLSCSPISGHRSVSWYQQTPGQGLQFLFEYFSETQRNKGNFPGRFSGRQFSNSRSEMNVSTLELGDSALYLCASSPTGEGQPQHFGDGTRLSIL.